This TCR beta chain stems from a study of cytomegalovirus exposure and HLA in healthy donors. Use of 60 Vbeta and 13 Jbeta primers characterized the PCR. Only in-frame clones appear in the TCRdb table, and some are missing; sequencing was by immunoSEQ multiplex PCR. The sample has more than 90,000 clones, around four fifths seen once. The CDR3 extends over 12 amino acids. In germline, CDR1 is SEHNR, CDR2 FQNEAQ (reference sequence). Turning to this clone: One junction end disagrees with the germline gene, perhaps due to a read error.

V gene TRBV7-9 combines with J gene TRBJ1-1, with D hard to call. The sequence was collected from a man aged 35-49 years in good health and CMV-seronegative. Specimen: PBMCs. CDR3: CSSSLVGEGAFF. Here the CDR3 DNA reads TGTTCCAGCAGCTTAGTCGGGGAAGGAGCTTTCTTT.